This is a list of T cell receptor beta chains from one sample in a study of control samples from healthy donors and cancer patients. Clones were sequenced by immunoSEQ multiplex PCR, and TCRdb holds only the in-frame ones, with some missing. Among about 150,000 clones listed, 85% to 95% were seen once. The sequenced material came from blood. The receptors originated from a man aged 40-50 years in good health. The CDR3 runs from the conserved cysteine through the conserved F or W. A D gene is named only where the DNA matches it firmly. Not every row has a clone size; where given, it reads once, few, many or a size class.

clone size | J gene | V gene | D gene | CDR3 protein | CDR3 DNA
NA | TRBJ2-1 | TRBV27 | NA | CATKPRDDRLRDGWNEQFF | TGTGCCACCAAACCCCGGGACGACAGGTTGAGGGACGGATGGAATGAGCAGTTCTTC
NA | TRBJ2-1 | TRBV28 | TRBD1 | CASSTTGGSSYNEQFF | TGTGCCAGCAGCACCACAGGGGGCTCCTCCTACAATGAGCAGTTCTTC
NA | TRBJ2-7 | TRBV27 | TRBD1 | CASRGGTGRTYEQYF | TGTGCCAGCAGGGGGGGGACAGGGAGAACCTACGAGCAGTACTTC
NA | TRBJ1-6 | TRBV9 | NA | CASSPRGKLGNSPLHF | TGTGCCAGCAGCCCCCGGGGGAAATTGGGGAATTCACCCCTCCACTTT
NA | TRBJ1-1 | TRBV5-1 | NA | CASSLAGNTEAFF | TGCGCCAGCAGCTTGGCCGGGAACACTGAAGCTTTCTTT
NA | TRBJ2-7 | TRBV5-1 | NA | CASSLRGSGYEQYF | TGCGCCAGCAGCTTGAGGGGAAGCGGATACGAGCAGTACTTC
NA | TRBJ1-1 | TRBV7-2 | TRBD1 | CASSLVGRGQGTEAFF | TGTGCCAGCAGCTTAGTAGGCAGGGGGCAGGGAACTGAAGCTTTCTTT
NA | TRBJ1-3 | TRBV6-1 | NA | CASSEGQDSRLF | TGTGCCAGCAGTGAAGGGCAGGACAGTAGATTATTT
NA | TRBJ1-2 | TRBV7-9 | NA | CASSSGGNYGYTF | TGTGCCAGCAGCTCCGGGGGAAACTATGGCTACACCTTC
NA | TRBJ1-1 | TRBV14 | NA | CASTLYMNTEAFF | TGTGCCAGCACCCTATACATGAACACTGAAGCTTTCTTT
NA | TRBJ2-3 | TRBV28 | TRBD2 | CASSFFISGGQITDTQYF | TGTGCCAGCAGTTTTTTTATTAGCGGGGGACAAATCACAGATACGCAGTATTTT
NA | TRBJ1-1 | TRBV28 | TRBD1 | CASSFANTIRGTEAFF | TGTGCCAGCAGTTTCGCAAATACCATCAGGGGGACTGAAGCTTTCTTT
NA | TRBJ2-7 | TRBV5-6 | TRBD1 | CASSDRQGPYEQYF | TGTGCCAGCAGCGATAGACAGGGGCCCTACGAGCAGTACTTC
NA | TRBJ1-2 | TRBV9 | NA | CASASDPYGYTF | TGTGCCAGCGCCTCGGACCCTTATGGCTACACCTTC
NA | TRBJ1-2 | TRBV28 | NA | CASSLAARAYGYTF | TGTGCCAGCAGTTTAGCAGCGCGAGCCTATGGCTACACCTTC
NA | TRBJ2-7 | TRBV2 | NA | CASSETTGTASSYEQYF | TGTGCCAGCAGTGAAACCACCGGGACCGCTAGCTCCTACGAGCAGTACTTC
NA | TRBJ1-5 | TRBV19 | NA | CASSIGAGVNQPQHF | TGTGCCAGTAGTATAGGCGCAGGGGTGAATCAGCCCCAGCATTTT
NA | TRBJ2-3 | TRBV10-2 | NA | CASLWGDTQYF | TGCGCCAGCCTTTGGGGAGATACGCAGTATTTT
NA | TRBJ2-7 | TRBV14 | NA | CASSHAGEIAYEQYF | TGTGCCAGCAGCCATGCTGGTGAAATTGCCTACGAGCAGTACTTC
NA | TRBJ1-2 | TRBV6-5 | NA | CASSYGQNGYTF | TGTGCCAGCAGTTACGGTCAGAATGGCTACACCTTC
NA | TRBJ2-1 | TRBV2 | TRBD1 | CASSAGQGYNEQFF | TGTGCCAGCAGCGCGGGACAGGGCTACAATGAGCAGTTCTTC
NA | TRBJ2-2 | TRBV5-5 | NA | CASSLGAAGELFF | TGTGCCAGCAGCTTGGGGGCGGCCGGGGAGCTGTTTTTT
NA | TRBJ2-1 | TRBV5-1 | TRBD2 | CASSWRTSGGYNEQFF | TGCGCCAGCAGCTGGAGGACTAGCGGGGGATACAATGAGCAGTTCTTC
NA | TRBJ1-1 | TRBV19 | NA | CASTGFQNTEAFF | TGTGCCAGTACCGGCTTTCAGAACACTGAAGCTTTCTTT
NA | TRBJ2-1 | TRBV6-2/TRBV6-3 | TRBD2 | CASSRLAGGYNEQFF | TGTGCCAGCAGTCGACTAGCGGGGGGGTACAATGAGCAGTTCTTC
once | TRBJ1-1 | TRBV5-4 | TRBD1 | CASSFGTGASGAFF | TGTGCCAGCAGCTTCGGGACAGGGGCGTCTGGAGCTTTCTTT
NA | TRBJ2-1 | TRBV11-2 | TRBD2 | CASSSGLAGRNEQFF | TGTGCCAGCAGCTCGGGACTAGCGGGGAGGAATGAGCAGTTCTTC
once | TRBJ2-1 | TRBV7-9 | TRBD2 | CASSDRTSGGASSNEQFF | TGTGCCAGCAGCGACCGGACTAGCGGGGGGGCCTCGAGCAATGAGCAGTTCTTC
NA | TRBJ2-7 | TRBV27 | TRBD2 | CASSLPGGEQYF | TGTGCCAGCAGCCTACCGGGGGGCGAGCAGTACTTC
NA | TRBJ2-7 | TRBV19 | NA | CASSPAGTGLSYEQYF | TGTGCCAGTAGCCCCGCCGGGACGGGCCTCTCCTACGAGCAGTACTTC
NA | TRBJ1-2 | TRBV12-3/TRBV12-4 | NA | CASSFRNYGYTF | TGTGCCAGCAGTTTTAGGAACTATGGCTACACCTTC
NA | TRBJ2-3 | TRBV24-1 | TRBD1 | CATSDSGQGPDTQYF | TGTGCCACCAGTGATTCGGGACAGGGGCCAGATACGCAGTATTTT
once | TRBJ2-3 | TRBV7-2 | NA | CASSSRGSGYTQYF | TGTGCCAGCAGCTCGCGAGGGAGCGGCTACACGCAGTATTTT
NA | TRBJ2-1 | TRBV27 | TRBD1 | CASTLTPGLGGHEQFF | TGTGCCAGCACCCTAACTCCAGGTTTAGGGGGCCATGAGCAGTTCTTC
NA | TRBJ1-2 | TRBV6-6 | NA | CASSLRPNYGYTF | TGTGCCAGCAGTTTGCGTCCAAACTATGGCTACACCTTC
NA | TRBJ2-7 | TRBV13 | NA | CASSLGRTWEQYF | TGTGCCAGCAGCTTAGGCCGGACGTGGGAGCAGTACTTC
NA | TRBJ2-1 | TRBV7-2 | TRBD2 | CASSLALGLAGRTAEQFF | TGTGCCAGCAGCTTAGCGCTGGGACTAGCGGGGCGAACGGCTGAGCAGTTCTTC
NA | TRBJ2-7 | TRBV18 | NA | CASSPTGFNEQYF | TGTGCCAGCTCACCTACAGGATTTAACGAGCAGTACTTC
NA | TRBJ1-2 | TRBV5-4 | TRBD1 | CASSLQGVQGYTF | TGTGCCAGCAGCTTACAGGGGGTACAAGGCTACACCTTC
NA | TRBJ2-3 | TRBV5-1 | NA | CASSLGGPGTDTQYF | TGCGCCAGCAGCTTGGGCGGTCCCGGGACAGATACGCAGTATTTT
NA | TRBJ2-7 | TRBV27 | TRBD2 | CASSPSGGPREQYF | TGTGCCAGCAGTCCGAGCGGGGGCCCACGCGAGCAGTACTTC
NA | TRBJ1-2 | TRBV10-2 | NA | CASSEGRANYGYTF | TGCGCCAGCAGTGAAGGCAGGGCTAACTATGGCTACACCTTC
NA | TRBJ2-2 | TRBV6-2/TRBV6-3 | TRBD2 | CASSYSGGDTGELFF | TGTGCCAGCAGTTATTCCGGGGGGGACACCGGGGAGCTGTTTTTT
NA | TRBJ2-7 | TRBV20-1 | NA | CSARSPDEQYF | TGCAGTGCTAGGAGTCCGGACGAGCAGTACTTC
NA | TRBJ1-2 | TRBV6-5 | TRBD1 | CASSSGTGGNYGYTF | TGTGCCAGCAGCTCCGGGACAGGGGGAAACTATGGCTACACCTTC
few | TRBJ1-3 | TRBV5-6 | NA | CASSIGNTIYF | TGTGCCAGCAGCATCGGGAACACCATATATTTT
NA | TRBJ1-4 | TRBV7-9 | NA | CASSSGTQVYNEKLFF | TGTGCCAGCAGCTCAGGGACACAGGTGTATAATGAAAAACTGTTTTTT
NA | TRBJ1-4 | TRBV5-6 | NA | CASSLMGARATNEKLFF | TGTGCCAGCAGCCTGATGGGGGCGCGGGCAACTAATGAAAAACTGTTTTTT
NA | TRBJ2-7 | TRBV7-8 | NA | CASSFDRVGSYEQYF | TGTGCCAGCAGCTTTGACCGGGTCGGCTCCTACGAGCAGTACTTC
NA | TRBJ2-1 | TRBV2 | NA | CASIPGHGHNEQFF | TGTGCCAGCATACCGGGACATGGTCACAATGAGCAGTTCTTC
NA | TRBJ1-1 | TRBV5-1 | NA | CASSLLPGMFNTEAFF | TGCGCCAGCAGCTTATTGCCCGGGATGTTCAACACTGAAGCTTTCTTT
NA | TRBJ1-2 | TRBV4-3 | NA | CASSQGGIPNYGYTF | TGCGCCAGCAGCCAAGGAGGAATCCCTAACTATGGCTACACCTTC
NA | TRBJ1-5 | TRBV3-1/TRBV3-2 | NA | CASSRGGAARMPQHF | TGTGCCAGCAGTAGGGGAGGGGCGGCCCGGATGCCCCAGCATTTT
NA | TRBJ1-2 | TRBV18 | TRBD1 | CASSPSKNRQGYGYTF | TGTGCCAGCTCACCAAGTAAAAATCGACAGGGCTATGGCTACACCTTC
NA | TRBJ2-7 | TRBV6-6 | TRBD1 | CASSEQGVSSYEQYF | TGTGCCAGCAGCGAACAGGGGGTTAGCTCCTACGAGCAGTACTTC
NA | TRBJ1-3 | TRBV9 | NA | CASSLLSQGSSTIYF | TGTGCCAGCAGCCTCCTTTCCCAGGGTTCGAGCACCATATATTTT
NA | TRBJ1-3 | TRBV2 | NA | CASSEERSAGNTIYF | TGTGCCAGCAGTGAAGAACGTTCGGCTGGAAACACCATATATTTT
NA | TRBJ2-2 | TRBV7-8 | TRBD1 | CASSAHRGLSGELFF | TGTGCCAGCAGCGCCCACAGGGGGCTAAGCGGGGAGCTGTTTTTT
few | TRBJ1-5 | TRBV12-3/TRBV12-4 | NA | CASSLGQPQHF | TGTGCCAGCAGTTTAGGTCAGCCCCAGCATTTT
NA | TRBJ2-7 | TRBV18 | NA | CASSPQGVGYEQYF | TGTGCCAGCTCACCCCAAGGGGTTGGCTATGAGCAGTACTTC